This TCR beta chain is drawn from a study of T cell responses to AZD1222 COVID-19 vaccine (dated by TCRdb to 2020 to 2023). In the study overall: AZD1222 recipients given second doses at about 4 weeks or at about 12 weeks were pooled, since spike-specific TCR depth and breadth were not found to differ between the two schedules. TCR sequencing covered approximately 230 trial participants: 207 given two doses of AZD1222 and about 26 given two doses of MenACWY control vaccine. Enrollment into the trials was organized by age into subgroups of 18-55, 56-69 and 70-plus years, and those subgroups contained about 160, 30 and 59 TCR-sequenced participants, respectively. General findings and caveats noted by the study authors: A significant rise in spike-specific TCR breadth and depth was observed after two AZD1222 doses relative to day 0 and relative to MenACWY recipients. Vaccine-associated CD4 TCRs spanned the whole spike protein, with dominant responses in regions 160-218 and 743-854. In the small 56-69-year group, the increase in depth fell short of significance, most likely because of low power. Conclusions about previously exposed vaccinees were limited because only six AZD1222 recipients were SARS-CoV-2 seropositive at baseline. Reportedly, almost half of the unique spike-specific TCRs recognized epitopes lying outside the regions that are mutated in the B.1.351 and B.1.1.7 variants. No day 14 peak-response samples were available, so repertoires were characterized only after the peak T cell response. Most participants were white British and females outnumbered males, and the authors suggested that clonal diversity may have been underestimated.

CDR1 and CDR2 were assigned from the germline V gene as SGHRS and YFSETQ. Its CDR3 holds 15 amino acids, cysteine through phenylalanine. Solely the CDR3 DNA is kept, with 45 bases framed from the first base. V is shortened by 0 bases, J by 5 bases, and the region joining them spans 14 bases. The CDR3 regions of human TCRbeta chains were analyzed by immunosequencing. Per the original workflow: Repertoire TCRs were matched against a reference library of SARS-CoV-2-specific TCRs generated with the MIRA antigen-specificity platform. Breadth was defined as the fraction of unique TCRs that were SARS-CoV-2-associated. Depth was defined as the fraction of total T cells that were SARS-CoV-2-associated. Using the MIRA data, each spike-specific TCR was assigned both to the spike region to which the TCR was reactive and to a CD4 or CD8 class. Log10-transformed breadth and depth values were compared by one-way ANOVA with Sidak's multiple comparisons tests. Imported from immuneACCESS, the table was reduced by TCRdb to in-frame sequences with V and J called. These copies leave out some clones; in studies compared against another copy, an unresolved V gene accounts for under half, and the cause of the remainder is not known. That table supplies the V and J calls and clone size; D and trimming were determined from the DNA. The sample records about 100,000 clones, 75% to 95% of which are singletons. 1.3% of the sample lies in the top ten.

The sample's time point label, in plain terms: baseline before first vaccination. The vaccinee samples were drawn from two UK trials, COV001 and COV002, one of which was a single-blind randomized controlled phase 2/3 trial testing AZD1222 (ChAdOx1 nCoV-19) in healthy adults. Trial participant PBMC samples were collected at day 0 and day 28 after the second dose for TCRbeta chain sequencing. Notes on this clone: The antigen it binds to is not known. No qualities accompany the bases; no much larger clone lies one base away.

The sequence was collected from an adult in good health. The chain employs TRBV5-1 and TRBJ1-2; the best D guess is TRBD1, with 5 bases matching. Sequences were derived from peripheral blood, sampled on day 0 of AZD1222 vaccination. The CDR3 corresponds to CASSLDGEGRYGYTF. The DNA sequence is as follows: TGCGCCAGCAGCTTGGATGGTGAGGGGCGATATGGCTACACCTTC.